This TCR beta chain comes out of a study of T cells in Graves' hyperthyroidism and ophthalmopathy. Study at large: Peripheral blood was obtained at initial diagnosis, preceding any treatment.

Germline CDR1 reads MNHEY; CDR2 reads SVGAGI. V was clipped by 7 bases and J by 6 bases, with 16 bases between them. This CDR3 is built from 14 residues. It was RNA transcripts that yielded the amplified TCR beta CDR3 regions. The study used the HTBI primer set for a first-round RT-PCR of the TCR CDR3. One entry per CDR3 protein results from TCRdb running MiXCR on the multiplex PCR reads. The sample yields over 700,000 distinct CDR3 sequences, 35% to 40% seen once. Whole-study findings and limits: A 13 V-J signature model discriminated ophthalmopathy versus stable hyperthyroidism. Most thyroid clonotypes expanded above 0.001 were also detected in blood.

Subjects aged 18 to 65 presented with newly diagnosed hyperthyroidism of less than 2 months' duration. To note about this clonotype: Its cognate antigen is unknown.

The receptor was isolated from a man aged 18 to 35 with Graves' hyperthyroidism. Input material: blood. The V call is TRBV6-5, the J call TRBJ1-5; weak D call: TRBD1 (5 bases). CDR3 bases: TGTGCCAGCACCCCGACAGAAAGCGGTCAGCCCCAGCATTTT. Translating gives CASTPTESGQPQHF.